One TCR beta chain is described in this entry. This sample was taken from a study of a mutant IDH1 vaccine in newly diagnosed glioma. Looking at the study overall: The earlier regimen, radiotherapy, temozolomide, or both, was most often both.

Only in-frame clones appear in the TCRdb table, and some are missing; sequencing was by immunoSEQ multiplex PCR. The sample lists about 16,000 clones, nearly 97% occurring once. Time point: baseline, week 1 (first vaccination visit). Treatment of the sample: pre-vaccination baseline after standard-of-care therapy. The specimen was peripheral blood mononuclear cells (PBMCs), collected from a glioma patient treated with radiotherapy, temozolomide or both. The TCR originated in a woman between 18 and 29 years old with glioma. Some clones in this sample may be carry-over from other donors' samples.

The CDR3: CASGRDFNTDTQYF. DNA for the CDR3: TGTGCTAGTGGTCGGGACTTTAACACAGATACGCAGTATTTT. V and J are TRBV12-5 and TRBJ2-3; a possible D gene is TRBD2 (6 bases). The V end lost 5 bases, the J end lost 2 bases, and 11 bases lay between the germline ends. CDR1 is LGHNT and CDR2 is FRNRAP in the germline V gene. This CDR3 is 14 amino acids long.